These 15 T cell receptor beta chains originate from one sample sequenced in a study of control samples from healthy donors and cancer patients. Using immunoSEQ multiplex PCR, the repertoire was profiled, and TCRdb retains in-frame clones only, with some absent. The sample yields about 28,000 clones, about nine tenths seen once. The sample consisted of PBMCs. The receptors shown here come from a man aged 50 to 59 with lung cancer.

The chain couples TRBV9 to TRBJ1-1, with D maybe TRBD1 (6 bases). Trimming took off 2 bases at V and 4 bases at J, with 15 bases between the two ends. This CDR3 has 15 residues. Germline V gene data show CDR1 as SGDLS and CDR2 as YYNGEE. The CDR3 nucleotides read TGTGCCAGCAGCGTCATGGACAGTCAAAGCACTGAAGCTTTCTTT. Translation gives CASSVMDSQSTEAFF.

This clone was seen once. The V call is TRBV5-5, the J call TRBJ2-5, with D unresolved. Germline V gene sequence: CDR1 SGHKS, CDR2 YYEKEE (reference sequence). The CDR3 covers 12 residues. Trimming stripped 4 bases from V and 2 bases from J, with 6 bases between. In DNA, the CDR3 is TGTGCCAGCAGCACCACTCAAGAGACCCAGTACTTC. Protein sequence: CASSTTQETQYF.

The chain joins TRBV21-1 to TRBJ2-5; whether TRBD1, the table's D call, matches the DNA was not checked. TRBV21-1 is a known pseudogene. The CDR3 is 14 amino acids. The CDR3 coding sequence is TGTGCCAGCATTCCCTACCAGGGGGTGGAGACCCAGTACTTC. It encodes CASIPYQGVETQYF.

The rearrangement uses TRBV13 and TRBJ2-2; D is undetermined. CDR3 length: 12 amino acids. The germline CDR1 and CDR2 sequences are PRHDT and FYEKMQ (reference sequence). The germline V and J ends were trimmed by 2 bases and 7 bases, with 5 bases remaining between them. This chain's CDR3 is CASSLSGGELFF. The DNA for the CDR3 is TGTGCCAGCAGCTTATCTGGCGGGGAGCTGTTTTTT.

This clone was found once. The rearrangement uses TRBV7-2 and TRBJ1-4; a weak D match, TRBD1 (6 bases). The CDR3 has 15 residues. In germline, CDR1 is SGHTA, CDR2 FQGNSA. V lost 5 bases and J lost 5, with 15 bases in between. The CDR3 protein is CASSGGGWENEKLFF. CDR3 coding DNA: TGTGCCAGCAGCGGAGGGGGATGGGAGAATGAAAAACTGTTTTTT.

The gene calls are TRBV18 and TRBJ1-1; a weak D match, TRBD1 (5 bases). Germline assignment: CDR1 KGHSH and CDR2 LQKENI. Deletions cut 3 bases from V and 4 bases from J, with 9 bases between. The CDR3 is made up of 13 amino acids. This chain's CDR3 is CASSPTASTEAFF. CDR3 nucleotides: TGTGCCAGCTCACCGACAGCGTCCACTGAAGCTTTCTTT.

The V and J genes are TRBV3-1 (or the pseudogene TRBV3-2) and TRBJ1-1, with D unclear. The CDR3 runs 14 residues. Per germline, CDR1 LGHDT and CDR2 YNNKEL (reference sequence). Trimming shortened V by 0 bases and J by 6 bases, and 11 bases separated the two germline ends. The DNA for the CDR3 is TGTGCCAGCAGCCAAGAGGTCCTGGACCCTGAAGCTTTCTTT. Its protein is CASSQEVLDPEAFF.

This clone was seen a single time. The rearrangement joins TRBV7-2 to TRBJ1-5, with unresolved D. V was clipped by 1 base and J by 0 bases, with 7 bases between them. Per germline, CDR1 SGHTA and CDR2 FQGNSA. The length of the CDR3 is 15 residues. The CDR3 coding sequence is TGTGCCAGCAGCTTAGAACGGGGTAGCAATCAGCCCCAGCATTTT. It yields the protein CASSLERGSNQPQHF.

J is TRBJ1-1 and V is TRBV29-1, with a possible D match to TRBD1 (6 bases). The CDR3 covers 10 residues. Per the germline V gene, CDR1 is SQVTM and CDR2 is ANQGSEA. The DNA of the CDR3 is TGCAGGACAGGCGACACTGAAGCTTTCTTT. Protein sequence: CRTGDTEAFF.

The chain has TRBV5-8 and TRBJ1-4; no clear D. Trimming shortened V by 1 base and J by 5 bases, and 15 bases separated the two germline ends. From germline, CDR1 is SGHTS and CDR2 YDEGEE. CDR3 length: 16 residues. Here the CDR3 reads CASSLWFRAENEKLFF. For the CDR3, the DNA is TGTGCCAGCAGCTTGTGGTTTCGGGCAGAAAATGAAAAACTGTTTTTT.

The V and J genes are TRBV19 and TRBJ1-1; D is ambiguous. Trimming pared 7 bases from V and 1 base from J, leaving 10 bases between. CDR3 size: 13 residues. Germline V CDR1 and CDR2: LNHDA, SQIVND (reference sequence). CDR3 sequence (DNA): TGTGCCAGTAAACGAGGCTGGAACACTGAAGCTTTCTTT. It is translated as CASKRGWNTEAFF.

V gene TRBV6-5 combines with J gene TRBJ2-7; unclear D gene. The germline V gene encodes CDR1 MNHEY and CDR2 SVGAGI. Trimming pared 2 bases from V and 0 bases from J, leaving 8 bases between. This CDR3 has 14 amino acids. CDR3: CASSYAANSYEQYF. The CDR3 nucleotides read TGTGCCAGCAGTTACGCGGCCAACTCCTACGAGCAGTACTTC.

The chain employs TRBV7-6 and TRBJ1-1, with 8 bases identical to TRBD1. This CDR3 has 16 amino acids. The ends lost 2 bases at V and 5 bases at J; junction bases unmatched: 10. CDR1 is SGHVS and CDR2 is FNYEAQ in the germline V gene. The CDR3 DNA reads as TGTGCCAGCAGCTTACAAAGGACAGGGCGAGGGACTGAAGCTTTCTTT. The encoded protein is CASSLQRTGRGTEAFF.

The CDR3 DNA sequence: TGTGCCAGCAGTTCCCGGGACGGAATATACGAGCAGTACTTC. Amino acid sequence: CASSSRDGIYEQYF. The chain links TRBV6-6 to TRBJ2-7, with D possibly called TRBD1 or TRBD2 (5 bases each). The CDR3 is 14 amino acids. The V end lost 4 bases, the J end lost 4 bases, and 14 bases lay between the germline ends. Germline V gene lookup returns CDR1 MNHNY and CDR2 SVGAGI (reference sequence).

Remarks on this clone: The junction differs from germline at one of its ends, possibly a read error. The chain links TRBV12-3 or TRBV12-4 to TRBJ1-1; D remains ambiguous. The CDR3 runs 13 residues. The CDR3 DNA reads as TGTGCCGGCAGTTTAAGGATGAACACTGAAGCTTTCTTT. This codes for CAGSLRMNTEAFF.